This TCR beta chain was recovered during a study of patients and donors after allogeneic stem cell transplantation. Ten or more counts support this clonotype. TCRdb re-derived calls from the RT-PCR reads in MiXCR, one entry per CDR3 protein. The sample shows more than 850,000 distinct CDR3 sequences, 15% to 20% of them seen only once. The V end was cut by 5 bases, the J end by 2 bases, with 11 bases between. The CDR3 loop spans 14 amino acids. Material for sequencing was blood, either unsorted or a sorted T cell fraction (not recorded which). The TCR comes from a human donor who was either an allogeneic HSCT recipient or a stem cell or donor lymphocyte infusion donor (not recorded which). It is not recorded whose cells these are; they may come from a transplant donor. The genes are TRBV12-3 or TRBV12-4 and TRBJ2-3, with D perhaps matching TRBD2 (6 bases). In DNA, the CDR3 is TGTGCCAGCAGTCTTAGCGGCCCCACAGATACGCAGTATTTT. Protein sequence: CASSLSGPTDTQYF.